The present T cell receptor (beta chain) was sequenced within a study of blood T cells in healthy people across ages. This clonotype came up a few times. Peripheral blood samples of 9.5 to 10 milliliters were drawn from each donor. The V end was cut by 3 bases, the J end by 0 bases, with 14 bases between. The CDR3 length is 17 residues. Germline values: CDR1 SNHLY, CDR2 FYNNEI. The second PCR ran about 6 to 12 cycles with a sample-barcoded 5' primer and J-beta primers. MiXCR was run by TCRdb on the 5' RACE reads, yielding one entry per CDR3 protein. The table has hundreds of thousands of distinct CDR3 sequences, approximately 25% seen once; the top ten hold 7.5% to 9%. These data were also reused for a study on T cells of mothers and their children. That work adds: Whether pairs are related or unrelated, thymic selection shapes their TCR recombination output in much the same way. Related mother and child pairs showed slightly greater overlap (not significant) than unrelated pairs did. It was observed that no persistent microchimeric T cell clones could be detected.

The chain carries TRBV2 and TRBJ1-4; D is unresolved. The source is a boy between 5 and 17 years old in good health. The sample was blood. Written as DNA, the CDR3 is TGTGCCAGCAGTGATGCTCGCGCCGGGGCAACTAATGAAAAACTGTTTTTT. This encodes CASSDARAGATNEKLFF.